The 25 T cell receptor beta chains below were found in one sample sequenced in a study of Graves' ophthalmopathy and Graves' hyperthyroidism. Amplification of the TCR beta CDR3 regions used RNA transcripts (as template). HTBI primers served in a first-round RT-PCR, which a second-round multiplex PCR followed. TCRdb reprocessed the multiplex PCR reads via MiXCR and lists one record per CDR3 protein. In the table there are roughly 410,000 distinct CDR3 sequences, 15% of which are singletons. The sequenced material came from peripheral blood. These receptors were taken from a woman under 30 with stable Graves' hyperthyroidism.

This clonotype was seen ten or more times. This chain connects TRBV6-1 to TRBJ1-1; no firm D call. The V gene's germline CDR1 is MNHNS and CDR2 SASEGT. Deletions cut 6 bases from V and 7 bases from J, with 15 bases between. There are 13 residues in the CDR3. CDR3 DNA sequence: TGTGCCAGCAGGGACGGCGGTCTTGATGAAGCTTTCTTT. Translating it yields CASRDGGLDEAFF.

This clonotype was recorded a few times. One end of the junction varies from germline; a read error may be responsible. This chain connects TRBV6-5 to TRBJ2-4; 10 bases fit TRBD1. The CDR3 sequence is 16 residues long. Germline V gene lookup returns CDR1 MNHEY and CDR2 SVGAGI. CDR3 in amino acids: CASSFDRGHSKNIKYF. The DNA of the CDR3 is TGTGCCAGCAGTTTCGACAGGGGGCATTCGAAAAACATTAAGTACTTC.

This clonotype was picked up many times. V is TRBV24-1 and J is TRBJ2-5; the match to TRBD2 covers 9 bases. V dropped 2 bases and J dropped 5; count of bases not matched to a gene: 5. The germline gives CDR1 KGHDR, CDR2 SFDVKD. The CDR3 covers 15 residues. Here the CDR3 reads CATSDSGGGAETQYF. DNA of the CDR3: TGTGCCACCAGTGATTCTGGCGGGGGGGCGGAGACCCAGTACTTC.

This clonotype was recorded at least ten times. The V and J genes are TRBV12-3 or TRBV12-4 and TRBJ2-5, with 11 bases identical to TRBD1. The CDR3 is 16 amino acids. V gave up 4 bases and J gave up 0 bases; unmatched junction bases: 4. The CDR3 sequence is CASSSRDRGYQETQYF. The CDR3, as DNA: TGTGCCAGCAGTTCCCGGGACAGGGGGTACCAAGAGACCCAGTACTTC.

This clonotype was counted ten times or more. This sequence joins TRBV7-9 and TRBJ1-6; D is possibly TRBD1 (5 bases). The CDR3 covers 17 residues. Germline V CDR1 and CDR2: SEHNR, FQNEAQ (reference sequence). Trimming took 1 base from V and 10 from J, leaving 20 bases between them. CDR3 DNA: TGTGCCAGCAGCTTAGTTTCCTTCGCTGGGACCGACTCACCCCTCCACTTT. Amino acids: CASSLVSFAGTDSPLHF.

This clonotype was seen many times. V and J are TRBV9 and TRBJ1-1; tentatively, D is TRBD1 (5 bases). The CDR3 spans 13 residues. The germline V gene has CDR1 SGDLS and CDR2 YYNGEE. V was clipped by 5 bases and J by 1 base, with 9 bases between them. CDR3 nucleotides: TGTGCCAGCAGTGTAAGGGGGAACACTGAAGCTTTCTTT. This translates into CASSVRGNTEAFF.

This clonotype was recorded at least ten times. The chain has TRBV20-1 and TRBJ1-5; 8 nucleotides agree with TRBD1. Looked up from germline, CDR1 is DFQATT and CDR2 is SNEGSKA (reference sequence). The CDR3 loop spans 17 amino acids. After removal of 1 base from V and 5 bases from J, the junction contained 13 bases not matched to a gene. CDR3 sequence reads: CSARGPLQGARDQPQHF. CDR3 bases: TGCAGTGCTAGAGGCCCCCTTCAGGGGGCTCGCGATCAGCCCCAGCATTTT.

This rearrangement joins TRBV7-8 to TRBJ1-1; no reliable D call. From germline, CDR1 is SGHVS and CDR2 FQNEAQ. Trimming took off 7 bases at V and 0 bases at J, with 15 bases between the two ends. The CDR3 sequence is 15 residues long. The CDR3 here is CASTPSGDMNTEAFF. The CDR3 nucleotides are TGTGCCAGCACACCCTCCGGGGATATGAACACTGAAGCTTTCTTT.

This clonotype was counted ten times or more. The J gene is TRBJ1-6, the V gene TRBV4-2, with 10 bases lining up with TRBD1. Germline loops: CDR1 LGHNA, CDR2 YNFKEQ. Losses at the gene ends were 0 bases for V and 7 bases for J; bases not matched to a gene: 3. There are 16 residues in the CDR3. The chain's CDR3 is CASSQERGQGNSPLHF. The CDR3 DNA is TGTGCCAGCAGCCAAGAAAGGGGACAGGGGAATTCACCCCTCCACTTT.

The table lists this clonotype with many counts. The chain employs TRBV20-1 and TRBJ2-7; 9 bases agree with TRBD1. Germline assignment: CDR1 DFQATT and CDR2 SNEGSKA (reference sequence). The trim removed 5 bases at V and 6 bases at J, leaving 8 bases unmatched. The CDR3 is 13 amino acids. The CDR3 region has the DNA TGCAGTGCTCATCCGACAGGGGGAGTCGAGCAGTACTTC. Its protein product is CSAHPTGGVEQYF.

This clonotype was seen only once. This may arise from a read error, as a much more abundant clone is one base away. The chain recombines TRBV20-1 with TRBJ1-5; TRBD1 is a possible D gene (6 bases). In germline, CDR1 is DFQATT, CDR2 SNEGSKA (reference sequence). The CDR3 has 14 residues. The CDR3 region has the DNA TGCAGTGCTAGACGCCGGGGGCGAAATCAGCCCAAGCATTTT. Protein sequence: CSARRRGRNQPKHF.

Only a few counts were recorded for this clonotype. Relative to the germline gene, one junction end is altered; a read error may explain this. This rearrangement joins TRBV27 to TRBJ2-1; TRBD1 is a possible D gene (7 bases). The CDR3 has 14 residues. CDR1 is MNHEY, CDR2 SMNVEV, per germline (reference sequence). CDR3 DNA sequence: TGTGCCACCTCATCAGGGGGGTCCTACAATGAGAAGTTCTTC. The encoded protein is CATSSGGSYNEKFF.

This clonotype has at least ten counts. This sequence joins TRBV20-1 and TRBJ1-1; no definite D call. This CDR3 is 11 amino acids long. Germline V CDR1 and CDR2: DFQATT, SNEGSKA (reference sequence). Trimming removed 6 bases at V and 3 bases at J, with 8 bases between. This chain's CDR3 is CSAPAHTEAFF. The CDR3 DNA reads as TGCAGTGCCCCCGCCCACACTGAAGCTTTCTTT.

Many counts were recorded for this clonotype. The chain recombines TRBV6-1 with TRBJ2-7; the D gene is possibly TRBD1 (6 bases). Germline V gives CDR1 MNHNS, CDR2 SASEGT. The CDR3 totals 14 residues. V was pared by 6 bases and J by 4 bases, with 16 bases between. In DNA form, the CDR3 reads TGTGCCAGCAGCACAGGGTCTATCGAGTACGAGCAGTACTTC. This translates into CASSTGSIEYEQYF.

The sample holds many counts of this clonotype. J is TRBJ2-7 and V is TRBV11-1; weak D call: TRBD1 (6 bases). Looked up from germline, CDR1 is SGHAT and CDR2 is FQDESV (reference sequence). Trimming stripped 3 bases from V and 2 bases from J, with 11 bases between. This CDR3 spans 14 amino acids. Here the CDR3 reads CASSLVTGPYEQYF. The CDR3 DNA follows: TGTGCCAGCAGCTTGGTAACAGGGCCCTACGAGCAGTACTTC.

This clonotype came up many times. V gene TRBV3-1 combines with J gene TRBJ2-7; tentatively, D is TRBD1 or TRBD2 (5 bases each). The CDR3 is 14 amino acids. Trimming pared 3 bases from V and 4 bases from J, leaving 13 bases between. Germline V gene data show CDR1 as LGHDT and CDR2 as YNNKEL (reference sequence). The CDR3: CASSHSVGAYEQYF. CDR3 bases: TGTGCCAGCAGCCATTCCGTCGGGGCTTACGAGCAGTACTTC.

This clonotype has more than one count but fewer than ten. J is TRBJ2-7 and V is TRBV14; TRBD2 aligns across 8 bases. CDR1 is SGHDN, CDR2 FVKESK, per germline. The CDR3 is 11 amino acids. DNA for the CDR3: TGTGCTCGGGGGGGCCCCTACGAGCAGTACTTC. It encodes CARGGPYEQYF.

This chain links TRBV15 with TRBJ1-1; a possible D gene is TRBD1 (5 bases). The germline V gene encodes CDR1 LNHNV and CDR2 YYDKDF (reference sequence). The CDR3 loop spans 14 amino acids. Trimming left V 3 bases short and J 4 bases short, with 12 bases between. CDR3 coding DNA: TGTGCCACCAGCAGGATCGGAGGGACCACTGAAGCTTTCTTT. It specifies CATSRIGGTTEAFF.

The genes are TRBV6-1 and TRBJ2-7, with a weak D call TRBD2 (5 bases). The ends were cut back, 5 bases at V and 0 bases at J, with 20 bases in the middle. This CDR3 region has 17 residues. Germline V gene data show CDR1 as MNHNS and CDR2 as SASEGT. The CDR3: CASSRPHFAGSSYEQYF. DNA for the CDR3: TGTGCCAGCAGTCGCCCCCACTTTGCGGGTAGCTCCTACGAGCAGTACTTC.

This clonotype was recorded at least ten times. The chain uses TRBV5-1 and TRBJ2-7; the D gene is possibly TRBD2 (6 bases). V was shortened by 1 base and J by 1 base, with 9 bases between the two germline ends. CDR1 and CDR2 from the germline V gene are SGHRS and YFSETQ. There are 14 residues in the CDR3. The chain's CDR3 is CASSLYGSSYEQYF. Written as DNA, the CDR3 is TGCGCCAGCAGCTTGTACGGGAGTTCCTACGAGCAGTACTTC.

In its sample, this clonotype was seen many times. The chain combines TRBV24-1 with TRBJ1-2; 7 bases are shared with TRBD1. The length of the CDR3 is 15 residues. CDR1 KGHDR and CDR2 SFDVKD come from the germline V gene. V dropped 4 bases and J dropped 8; count of bases not matched to a gene: 12. In DNA, the CDR3 is TGTGCCACCAGTGAAGGCAACAGGGGAGATAGAGGCTACACCTTC. Protein sequence: CATSEGNRGDRGYTF.

Concerning this clonotype itself: Possible read error: a much larger clone is one base away. CDR3 sequence: CASSYPSRGPRHLAEAFF. CDR3 DNA sequence: TGTGCCAGCAGTTACCCTTCACGGGGACCGCGGCATTTGGCTGAAGCTTTCTTT. V and J are TRBV6-2 or TRBV6-3 and TRBJ1-1; D perhaps matches TRBD1 (5 bases). This CDR3 is 18 amino acids long. Germline CDR1 and CDR2: MNHEY and SVGEGT. With 2 bases removed from V and 6 bases from J, the gap between germline ends came to 25 bases.

This clonotype was seen many times. The genes are TRBV12-3 or TRBV12-4 and TRBJ1-2; unclear D gene. V was shortened by 3 bases and J by 4 bases, with 9 bases between the two germline ends. This CDR3 has 13 amino acids. DNA of the CDR3: TGTGCCAGCAGTTTGGTTCAGACCTATGGCTACACCTTC. Translation: CASSLVQTYGYTF.

This clonotype has ten or more counts. V and J are TRBV5-1 and TRBJ1-1, with D uncertain. The CDR3 loop spans 14 amino acids. Germline CDR1 SGHRS, CDR2 YFSETQ. V lost 0 bases, J lost 8 bases, and 14 bases lay in between. The CDR3 bases are TGCGCCAGCAGCTTGGCCGGTGGGGAAATCGAAGCTTTCTTT. Translated: CASSLAGGEIEAFF.

This clonotype was recorded at least ten times. The V and J genes are TRBV6-2 or TRBV6-3 and TRBJ2-7, with 8 bases matching TRBD1. Germline lookup yields CDR1 MNHEY and CDR2 SVGEGT. CDR3 size: 14 residues. The V and J ends lost 4 bases and 2 bases, in that order; junction bases with no gene match: 4. CDR3 protein: CASSWTGTAYEQYF. DNA for the CDR3: TGTGCCAGCAGTTGGACAGGGACGGCCTACGAGCAGTACTTC.